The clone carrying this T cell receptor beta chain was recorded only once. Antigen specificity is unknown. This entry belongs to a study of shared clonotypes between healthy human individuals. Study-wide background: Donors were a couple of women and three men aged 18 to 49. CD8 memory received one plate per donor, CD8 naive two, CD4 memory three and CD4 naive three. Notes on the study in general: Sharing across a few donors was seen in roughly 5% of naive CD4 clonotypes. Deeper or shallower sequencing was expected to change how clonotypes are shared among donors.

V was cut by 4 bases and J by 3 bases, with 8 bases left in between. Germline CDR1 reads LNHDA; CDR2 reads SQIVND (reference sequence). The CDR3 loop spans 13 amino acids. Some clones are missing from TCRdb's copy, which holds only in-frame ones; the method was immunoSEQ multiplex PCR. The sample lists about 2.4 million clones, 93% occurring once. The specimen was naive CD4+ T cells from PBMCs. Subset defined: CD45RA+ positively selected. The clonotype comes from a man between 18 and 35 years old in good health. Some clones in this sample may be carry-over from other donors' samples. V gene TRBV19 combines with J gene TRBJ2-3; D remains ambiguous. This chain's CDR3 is CASSKRGTDTQYF. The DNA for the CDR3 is TGTGCCAGTAGTAAGCGTGGGACAGATACGCAGTATTTT.